This record concerns one T cell receptor beta chain sequence. The antigen remains unidentified. This specimen belongs to a study of OX40 agonist ivuxolimab in advanced cancers. In the study overall: Participants averaged around 60 years of age (range about 23 to 80) and were about 85% male.

Clones were sequenced by immunoSEQ multiplex PCR, and TCRdb holds only the in-frame ones, with some missing. The profile covers 80,000 to 100,000 clones, with about 87% appearing a single time and roughly 0.8% taken by the ten largest. Cycle 7 day 1, cycle 4 day 1, and baseline were the timepoints at which blood was sampled. Study results and caveats: Nonresponders included some who also had low normalized T-cell clonal expansion.

The CDR3 runs to 15 residues. Germline V gene lookup returns CDR1 SGHNT and CDR2 YYREEE (reference sequence). V lost 1 base and J lost 3, with 8 bases in between. The specimen was CD4+ or CD8+ T cells sorted from blood, collected in a trial of the OX40 agonist ivuxolimab. The chain combines TRBV5-4 with TRBJ1-6; TRBD1 is a possible D gene (5 bases). The TCR comes from an adult with an advanced solid tumor such as melanoma, head and neck, liver or kidney cancer. In DNA form, the CDR3 reads TGTGCCAGCAGCTTGCAGGGCATCTATAATTCACCCCTCCACTTT. Encoded protein: CASSLQGIYNSPLHF.